The source of this T cell receptor beta chain is a study of T cells expressing NK-cell markers. Looking at the study overall: Among eight sequenced donors, seven carried HCMV seropositivity while one was seronegative.

One entry per CDR3 protein, without DNA, is what TCRdb gives after re-calling the 5' RACE reads. The listing records about half a million distinct CDR3 sequences. CDR3 length: 16 residues. The sequenced sample consisted of blood T cells: a sorted CD56 or NKG2C T cell subset, CD4+ or CD8+ T cells, or bulk PBMC T cells (not recorded which). This chain joins TRBV12-3 or TRBV12-4 and TRBJ2-3; there is no DNA to check the TCRdb D call of TRBD1. The TCR originated in a woman aged 45-60 years in good health. Here the CDR3 reads CASSLGGRGGTDTQYF.